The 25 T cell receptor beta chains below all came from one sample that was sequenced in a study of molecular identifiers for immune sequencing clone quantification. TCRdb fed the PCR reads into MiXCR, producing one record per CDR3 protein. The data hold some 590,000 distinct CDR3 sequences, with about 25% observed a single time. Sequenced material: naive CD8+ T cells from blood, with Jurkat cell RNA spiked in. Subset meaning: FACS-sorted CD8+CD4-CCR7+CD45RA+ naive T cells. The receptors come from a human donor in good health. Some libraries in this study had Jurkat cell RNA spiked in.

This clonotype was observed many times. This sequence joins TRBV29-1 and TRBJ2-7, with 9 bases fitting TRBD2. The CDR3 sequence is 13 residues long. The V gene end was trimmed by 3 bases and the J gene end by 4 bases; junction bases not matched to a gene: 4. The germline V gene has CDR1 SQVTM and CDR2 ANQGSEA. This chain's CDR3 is CSVESSGNYEQYF. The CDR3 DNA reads TGCAGCGTTGAGTCTAGCGGGAATTACGAGCAGTACTTC.

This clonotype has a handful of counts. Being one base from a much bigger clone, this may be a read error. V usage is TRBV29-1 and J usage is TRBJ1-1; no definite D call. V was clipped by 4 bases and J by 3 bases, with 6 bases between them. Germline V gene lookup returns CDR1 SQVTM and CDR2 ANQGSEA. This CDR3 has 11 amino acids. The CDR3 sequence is CSVGEDTEAFF. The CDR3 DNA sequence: TGCAGCGTTGGCGAGGACACTGAAGCTTTCTTT.

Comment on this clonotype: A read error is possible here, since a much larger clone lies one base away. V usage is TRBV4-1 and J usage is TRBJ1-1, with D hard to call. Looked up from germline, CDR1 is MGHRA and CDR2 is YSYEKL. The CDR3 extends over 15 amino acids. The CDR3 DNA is TGCGCCCGCAGCCAAGTCGCGAATCGAGACACTGAAGCTTTCTTT. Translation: CARSQVANRDTEAFF.

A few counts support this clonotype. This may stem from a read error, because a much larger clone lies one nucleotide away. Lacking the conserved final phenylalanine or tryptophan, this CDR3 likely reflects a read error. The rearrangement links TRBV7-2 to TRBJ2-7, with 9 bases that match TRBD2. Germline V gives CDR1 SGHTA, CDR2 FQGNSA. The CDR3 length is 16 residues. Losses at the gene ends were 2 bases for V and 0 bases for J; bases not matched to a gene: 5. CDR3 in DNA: TGTGCCAGCAGCTTACATGCGGGGGGGAGCTCCTACGAGCAGTACTCC. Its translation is CASSLHAGGSSYEQYS.

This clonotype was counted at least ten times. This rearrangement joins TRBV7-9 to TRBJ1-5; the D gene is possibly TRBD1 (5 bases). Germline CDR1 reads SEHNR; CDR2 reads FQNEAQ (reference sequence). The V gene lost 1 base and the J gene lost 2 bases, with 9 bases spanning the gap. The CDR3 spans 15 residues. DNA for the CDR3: TGTGCCAGCAGCTTAGGAGGCAGGGGCAATCAGCCCCAGCATTTT. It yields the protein CASSLGGRGNQPQHF.

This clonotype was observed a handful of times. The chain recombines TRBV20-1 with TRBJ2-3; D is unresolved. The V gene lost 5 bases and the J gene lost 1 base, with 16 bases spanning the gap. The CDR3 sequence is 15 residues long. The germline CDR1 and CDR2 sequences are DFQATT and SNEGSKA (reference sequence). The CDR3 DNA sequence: TGCAGTGCTGACCAACTTCCTGCAGGCACAGATACGCAGTATTTT. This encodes CSADQLPAGTDTQYF.

The CDR3 protein is CASRPTGEPNQPQHF. Written as DNA, the CDR3 is TGTGCCAGCAGGCCAACAGGGGAACCCAATCAGCCCCAGCATTTT. V is TRBV28 and J is TRBJ1-5, with 7 nucleotides matching TRBD1. J was trimmed by 3 bases and V by 6 bases; bases with no gene match: 8. CDR1 is MDHEN and CDR2 is SYDVKM in the germline V gene. The CDR3 has 15 residues.

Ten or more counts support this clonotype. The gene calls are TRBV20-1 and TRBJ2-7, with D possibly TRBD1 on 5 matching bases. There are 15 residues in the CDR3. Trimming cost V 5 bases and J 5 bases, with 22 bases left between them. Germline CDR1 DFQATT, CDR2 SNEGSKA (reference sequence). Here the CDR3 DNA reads TGCAGTGCTCAAGTCTTGAGGCCTCCACAGGACGAGCAGTACTTC. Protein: CSAQVLRPPQDEQYF.

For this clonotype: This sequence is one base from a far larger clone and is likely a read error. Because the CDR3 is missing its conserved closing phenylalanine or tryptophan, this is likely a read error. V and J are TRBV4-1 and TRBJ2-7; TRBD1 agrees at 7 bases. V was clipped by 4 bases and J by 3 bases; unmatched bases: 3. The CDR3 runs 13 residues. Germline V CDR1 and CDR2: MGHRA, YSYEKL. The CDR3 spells CASSLGQFYEQYI. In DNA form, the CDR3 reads TGCGCCAGCAGCCTGGGACAGTTCTACGAGCAGTACATC.

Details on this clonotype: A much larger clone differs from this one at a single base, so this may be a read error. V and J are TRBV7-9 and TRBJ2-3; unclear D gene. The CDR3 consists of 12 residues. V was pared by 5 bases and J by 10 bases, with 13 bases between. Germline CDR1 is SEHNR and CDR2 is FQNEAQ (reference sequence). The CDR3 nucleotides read TGTGCCAGCAGCCCCAGTTCTTATCCGCAGTATTTT. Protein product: CASSPSSYPQYF.

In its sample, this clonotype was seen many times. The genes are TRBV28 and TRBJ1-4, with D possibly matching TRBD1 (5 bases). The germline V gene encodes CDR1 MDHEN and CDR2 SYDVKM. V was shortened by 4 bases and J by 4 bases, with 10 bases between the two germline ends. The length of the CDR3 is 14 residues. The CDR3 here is CASSYQGVNEKLFF. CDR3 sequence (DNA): TGTGCCAGCAGTTACCAAGGGGTTAATGAAAAACTGTTTTTT. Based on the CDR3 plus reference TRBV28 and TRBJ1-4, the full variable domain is DVKVTQSSRYLVKRTGEKVFLECVQDMDHENMFWYRQDPGLGLRLIYFSYDVKMKEKGDIPEGYSVSREKKERFSLILESASTNQTSMYLCASSYQGVNEKLFFGSGTQLSVL.

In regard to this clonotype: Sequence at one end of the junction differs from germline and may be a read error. CDR3 loop: CASTQGTTSYIEQFF. In DNA, the CDR3 is TGTGCCAGCACCCAGGGGACTACTTCCTACATTGAGCAGTTCTTC. The chain joins TRBV28 to TRBJ2-1; D possibly corresponds to TRBD2 (7 bases). The germline gives CDR1 MDHEN, CDR2 SYDVKM. The CDR3 totals 15 residues.

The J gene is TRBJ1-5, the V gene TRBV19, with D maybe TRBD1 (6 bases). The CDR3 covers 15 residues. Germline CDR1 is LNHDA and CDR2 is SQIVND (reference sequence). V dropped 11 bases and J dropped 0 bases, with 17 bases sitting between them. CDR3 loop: CAPRDILYSNQPQHF. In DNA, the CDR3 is TGTGCCCCCCGGGACATTCTGTATAGCAATCAGCCCCAGCATTTT.

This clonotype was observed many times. The CDR3 is CASSSRLADYEQYF. In DNA form, the CDR3 reads TGTGCCAGCAGCTCTAGACTAGCGGACTACGAGCAGTACTTC. The chain is built from TRBV7-2 and TRBJ2-7, with 9 bases identical to TRBD2. This CDR3 is built from 14 residues. CDR1 is SGHTA and CDR2 is FQGNSA in the germline V gene. Unmatched junction bases numbered 4, after V lost 4 bases and J lost 3 bases.

CDR3 nucleotides: TGTGCCAGCTGCGGACTAGCGGGAGGGCCGGAGACCCAGTACTTC. The encoded protein is CASCGLAGGPETQYF. The V and J genes are TRBV14 and TRBJ2-5; 15 bases map to TRBD2. V shed 8 bases, J shed 5 bases, and the junction held 6 bases outside the gene matches. The CDR3 loop spans 15 amino acids. Germline assignment: CDR1 SGHDN and CDR2 FVKESK.

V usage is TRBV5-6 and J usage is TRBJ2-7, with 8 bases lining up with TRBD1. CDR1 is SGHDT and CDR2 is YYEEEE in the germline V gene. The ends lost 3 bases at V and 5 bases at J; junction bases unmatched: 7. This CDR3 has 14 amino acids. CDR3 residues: CASSYGTGYHEQYF. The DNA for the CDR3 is TGTGCCAGCAGCTATGGGACAGGTTACCACGAGCAGTACTTC.

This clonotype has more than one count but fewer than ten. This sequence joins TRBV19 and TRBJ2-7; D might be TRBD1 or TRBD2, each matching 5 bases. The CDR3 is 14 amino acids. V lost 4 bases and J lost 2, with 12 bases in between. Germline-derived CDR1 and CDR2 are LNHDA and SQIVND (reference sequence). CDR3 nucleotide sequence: TGTGCCAGTAGTACCGGGGCCGCTACCTACGAGCAGTACTTC. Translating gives CASSTGAATYEQYF.

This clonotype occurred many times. CDR3 residues: CASSHNIGGEADTQYF. In DNA form, the CDR3 reads TGCGCCAGCAGCCATAACATAGGGGGGGAGGCCGATACGCAGTATTTT. The chain has TRBV4-1 and TRBJ2-3, with D perhaps TRBD2 (7 bases). V was cut by 3 bases and J by 6 bases, with 19 bases left in between. This CDR3 has 16 amino acids. From germline, CDR1 is MGHRA and CDR2 YSYEKL.

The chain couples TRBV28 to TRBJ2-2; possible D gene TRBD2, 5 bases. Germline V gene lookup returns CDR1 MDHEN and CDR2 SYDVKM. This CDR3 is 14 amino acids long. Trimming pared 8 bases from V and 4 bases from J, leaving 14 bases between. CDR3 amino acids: CASGLNRATGELFF. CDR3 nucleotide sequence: TGTGCCAGCGGACTTAACAGAGCCACCGGGGAGCTGTTTTTT. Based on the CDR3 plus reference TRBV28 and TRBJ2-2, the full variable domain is DVKVTQSSRYLVKRTGEKVFLECVQDMDHENMFWYRQDPGLGLRLIYFSYDVKMKEKGDIPEGYSVSREKKERFSLILESASTNQTSMYLCASGLNRATGELFFGEGSRLTVL.

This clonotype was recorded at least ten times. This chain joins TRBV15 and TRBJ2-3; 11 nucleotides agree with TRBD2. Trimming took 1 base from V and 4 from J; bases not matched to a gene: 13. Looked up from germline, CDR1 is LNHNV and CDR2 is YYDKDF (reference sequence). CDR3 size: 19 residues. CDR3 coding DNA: TGTGCCACCAGCAGAGTTCCCCCTCTCACTAGCGGGAGACCAGATACGCAGTATTTT. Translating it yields CATSRVPPLTSGRPDTQYF.

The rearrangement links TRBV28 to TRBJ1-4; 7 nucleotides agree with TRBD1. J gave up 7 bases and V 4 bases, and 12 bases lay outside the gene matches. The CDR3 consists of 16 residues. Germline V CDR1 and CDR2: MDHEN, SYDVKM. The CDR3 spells CASSSPTGTETEKLFF. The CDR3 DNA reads TGTGCCAGCAGTTCACCCACCGGGACAGAGACTGAAAAACTGTTTTTT.

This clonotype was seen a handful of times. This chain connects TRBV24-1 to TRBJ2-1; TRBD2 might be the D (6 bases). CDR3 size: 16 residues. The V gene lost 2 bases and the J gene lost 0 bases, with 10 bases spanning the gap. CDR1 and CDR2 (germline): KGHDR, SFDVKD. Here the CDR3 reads CATSDSGTSSYNEQFF. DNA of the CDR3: TGTGCCACCAGTGATTCGGGGACTTCCTCCTACAATGAGCAGTTCTTC.

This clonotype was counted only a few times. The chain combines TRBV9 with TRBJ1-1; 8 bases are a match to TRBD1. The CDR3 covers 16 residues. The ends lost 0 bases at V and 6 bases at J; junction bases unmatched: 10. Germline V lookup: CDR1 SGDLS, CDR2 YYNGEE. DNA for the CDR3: TGTGCCAGCAGCGTAGATGTTACAGGGGGGACCGCTGAAGCTTTCTTT. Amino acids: CASSVDVTGGTAEAFF.

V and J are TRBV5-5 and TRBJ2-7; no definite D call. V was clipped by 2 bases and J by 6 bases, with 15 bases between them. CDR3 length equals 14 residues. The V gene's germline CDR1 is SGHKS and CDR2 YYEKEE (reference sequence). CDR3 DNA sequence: TGTGCCAGCAGCTTTGGACCCGTCCCCACCGAGCAGTACTTC. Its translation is CASSFGPVPTEQYF.

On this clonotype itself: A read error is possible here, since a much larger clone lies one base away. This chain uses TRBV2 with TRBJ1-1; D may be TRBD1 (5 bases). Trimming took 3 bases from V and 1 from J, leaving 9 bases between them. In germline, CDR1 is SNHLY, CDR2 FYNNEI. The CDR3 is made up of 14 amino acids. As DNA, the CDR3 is TGTGCCAGCAGTGATGGGGCCGGGAACACTGAAGCTTTCTTT. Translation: CASSDGAGNTEAFF.